This T cell receptor (beta chain) was sequenced during a study of OX40 agonist ivuxolimab in advanced cancers. V lost 3 bases and J 7 bases, leaving 12 bases between the germline ends. This CDR3 region has 13 residues. From germline, CDR1 is GTSNPN and CDR2 SVGIG (reference sequence). Study results and caveats: The CD4+ and CD8+ T cells in the blood had expanded clonally by week 6 at 0.1 to 3.0 mg/kg.

Blood samples were obtained at baseline, cycle 4 day 1, and cycle 7 day 1. Clones were read by immunoSEQ multiplex PCR, and TCRdb kept only the in-frame ones, dropping some. The repertoire consists of around 35,000 clones, with around 73% occurring once and the leading ten covering roughly 12%. Details on this clone: Its antigen is unidentified.

This clonotype was obtained from an adult with an advanced solid tumor such as melanoma, head and neck, liver or kidney cancer. The rearrangement joins TRBV30 to TRBJ1-4, with D possibly TRBD1 on 5 matching bases. The sequences come from CD4+ or CD8+ T cells sorted from blood, collected in a trial of the OX40 agonist ivuxolimab. CDR3 coding DNA: TGTGCCTGGAGCGAGGGACGGAGTGAAAAACTGTTTTTT. Residues: CAWSEGRSEKLFF.